These 30 T cell receptor beta chains were sequenced from one sample in a study of cytomegalovirus exposure and HLA in healthy donors. PCR involved 60 Vbeta and 13 Jbeta primers. Some clones are missing from TCRdb's copy, which holds only in-frame ones; the method was immunoSEQ multiplex PCR. In the table there are some 100,000 clones, around three quarters of which are singletons. The sample consisted of PBMCs. Every receptor here comes from a female donor in good health and CMV-seropositive.

The chain recombines TRBV4-3 with TRBJ1-2, with 8 nucleotides matching TRBD1. The CDR3 is made up of 15 amino acids. Germline values: CDR1 LGHNA, CDR2 YSLEER. V lost 1 base, J lost 6 bases, and 7 bases stayed unmatched. CDR3 protein: CASSQVRTGRDGYTF. The CDR3 bases are TGCGCCAGCAGCCAAGTTAGGACAGGGCGGGATGGCTACACCTTC.

The chain couples TRBV6-5 to TRBJ1-3; D is unresolved. The CDR3 is made up of 15 amino acids. CDR1 is MNHEY, CDR2 SVGAGI, per germline. Trimming removed 5 bases at V and 3 bases at J, with 14 bases between. The chain's CDR3 is CASSASAGHGNTIYF. CDR3 coding DNA: TGTGCCAGCAGTGCCTCGGCAGGCCATGGAAACACCATATATTTT.

This clone was seen only a few times. The chain joins TRBV4-3 to TRBJ1-2; TRBD1 agrees at 7 bases. CDR3 length: 15 amino acids. The J segment lost 2 bases and the V segment lost 0 bases, leaving 3 bases of the junction unmatched. Germline V gene sequence: CDR1 LGHNA, CDR2 YSLEER. In DNA form, the CDR3 reads TGCGCCAGCAGCCAAGAAGACAGGGAAAACTATGGCTACACCTTC. Residues: CASSQEDRENYGYTF.

The chain recombines TRBV10-1 with TRBJ2-7, with TRBD1 matching over 8 bases. This CDR3 is 13 amino acids long. V lost 5 bases to trimming and J lost 2 bases; unmatched junction nucleotides: 2. The germline V gene has CDR1 WNHNN and CDR2 SYGVQD (reference sequence). CDR3 DNA sequence: TGCGCCAGCAGTTGGACAGGGCCCTACGAGCAGTACTTC. It translates to CASSWTGPYEQYF.

This clone is a singleton in its sample. One end of the junction fails to match germline, which may point to a read error. The CDR3 sequence: CASSLRGLNTKAFF. CDR3 in DNA: TGTGCCAGCAGCTTACGAGGTCTGAACACTAAAGCTTTCTTT. V usage is TRBV7-2 and J usage is TRBJ1-1; no reliable D call. This CDR3 spans 14 amino acids. The germline V gene encodes CDR1 SGHTA and CDR2 FQGNSA. The entire variable domain, with the rest obtained from reference TRBV7-2 and TRBJ1-1, is as follows: GAGVSQSPSNKVTEKGKDVELRCDPISGHTALYWYRQSLGQGLEFLIYFQGNSAPDKSGLPSDRFSAERTGGSVSTLTIQRTQQEDSAVYLCASSLRGLNTKAFFGQGTRLTVV.

Remarks on this clone: An end of the junction does not agree with germline; a read error may underlie this. V gene TRBV7-9 combines with J gene TRBJ2-1, with 8 bases lining up with TRBD2. CDR3 size: 16 residues. Germline V gene sequence: CDR1 SEHNR, CDR2 FQNEAQ (reference sequence). CDR3 in amino acids: CSSTPPGSGGPNEQFF. CDR3 in DNA: TGTTCCAGCACACCCCCGGGCAGCGGGGGACCCAATGAGCAGTTCTTC.

The chain is built from TRBV4-2 and TRBJ2-3; 11 bases line up with TRBD2. The CDR3 sequence is 16 residues long. Germline-derived CDR1 and CDR2 are LGHNA and YNFKEQ. Trimming removed 0 bases from V and 5 bases from J; junction bases left unmatched: 4. The CDR3: CASSQETSGGVDTQYF. The DNA of the CDR3 is TGTGCCAGCAGCCAAGAAACTAGCGGGGGTGTAGATACGCAGTATTTT.

V usage is TRBV18 and J usage is TRBJ2-2; no clear D gene. The germline V gene encodes CDR1 KGHSH and CDR2 LQKENI. This CDR3 has 12 residues. Trimming shortened V by 3 bases and J by 7 bases, and 6 bases separated the two germline ends. DNA of the CDR3: TGTGCCAGCTCACCGCGAGGCGGGGAGCTGTTTTTT. Its protein product is CASSPRGGELFF.

The genes are TRBV7-2 and TRBJ2-7, with TRBD2 matching 11 bases. The germline V gene has CDR1 SGHTA and CDR2 FQGNSA. This CDR3 comprises 16 residues. The V segment lost 5 bases and the J segment 1 base; nucleotides outside the gene matches: 7. The CDR3 spells CASSPRGLAVSYEQYF. The DNA for the CDR3 is TGTGCCAGCAGCCCTCGGGGACTAGCGGTGTCCTACGAGCAGTACTTC.

The V and J genes are TRBV25-1 and TRBJ2-2, with D possibly being TRBD1 (6 bases). This CDR3 region has 17 residues. Trimming cost V 4 bases and J 2 bases, with 17 bases left between them. Germline V gives CDR1 MGHDK, CDR2 SYGVNS. This CDR3 reads CASSAGAGAGNTGELFF. CDR3 in DNA: TGTGCCAGCAGTGCCGGGGCAGGGGCCGGAAACACCGGGGAGCTGTTTTTT.

The chain combines TRBV7-2 with TRBJ2-3; a possible D gene is TRBD2 (5 bases). Germline values: CDR1 SGHTA, CDR2 FQGNSA. The V and J ends lost 1 base and 4 bases respectively, with 9 bases between them. The CDR3 totals 14 residues. The CDR3 nucleotides read TGTGCCAGCAGCTTAGTGAAGGGAGCAGATACGCAGTATTTT. Protein: CASSLVKGADTQYF.

This clone was recorded only once. The chain has TRBV7-6 and TRBJ2-5; D perhaps matches TRBD1 (6 bases). The DNA end is more similar to TRBJ2-7, so the J call may be wrong. Looked up from germline, CDR1 is SGHVS and CDR2 is FNYEAQ. The CDR3 loop spans 13 amino acids. As DNA, the CDR3 is TGTGCCAGCAGCCCGACAGGCTCCTACGAGCAGTACTTC. Translated: CASSPTGSYEQYF.

This clone was observed a single time. The chain joins TRBV4-1 to TRBJ1-3; D may be TRBD1 (5 bases). The CDR3 contains 18 residues. V gave up 1 base and J gave up 0 bases, with 16 bases separating them. Looked up from germline, CDR1 is MGHRA and CDR2 is YSYEKL. Here the CDR3 reads CASSQGFQGQISGNTIYF. As DNA, the CDR3 is TGCGCCAGCAGCCAAGGGTTCCAGGGCCAAATCTCTGGAAACACCATATATTTT.

This clone was recorded once. The V call is TRBV27, the J call TRBJ2-3, with D unclear. Germline V gene lookup returns CDR1 MNHEY and CDR2 SMNVEV (reference sequence). The V end was cut by 0 bases, the J end by 1 base, with 5 bases between. The CDR3 extends over 14 amino acids. The CDR3 reads CASSLSAGTDTQYF. In DNA form, the CDR3 reads TGTGCCAGCAGTTTATCGGCAGGCACAGATACGCAGTATTTT.

In its sample, this clone was seen a few times. V and J are TRBV30 and TRBJ1-1, with TRBD1 matching 10 bases. V lost 2 bases to trimming and J lost 11 bases; unmatched junction nucleotides: 14. The CDR3 consists of 15 residues. Germline values: CDR1 GTSNPN, CDR2 SVGIG (reference sequence). CDR3 DNA: TGTGCCTGGAGTAGGGACAGGGGCGACCTTCAAGGGGCTTTCTTT. It is translated as CAWSRDRGDLQGAFF.

The CDR3 coding sequence is TGCAGCGTTCGCAACCCCACTAGCGGGAGTCGTTACGAGCAGTACTTC. Its translation: CSVRNPTSGSRYEQYF. The chain has TRBV29-1 and TRBJ2-7; TRBD2 agrees at 11 bases. This CDR3 is built from 16 residues. The germline gives CDR1 SQVTM, CDR2 ANQGSEA. J gave up 4 bases and V 5 bases, and 13 bases lay outside the gene matches.

The V and J genes are TRBV18 and TRBJ1-2; 8 nucleotides match TRBD1. CDR3 length: 15 amino acids. J was trimmed by 5 bases and V by 0 bases; bases with no gene match: 5. Looked up from germline, CDR1 is KGHSH and CDR2 is LQKENI. Here the CDR3 DNA reads TGTGCCAGCTCACCACCGCAGGGGGCCAGGTATGGCTACACCTTC. Translated, it gives CASSPPQGARYGYTF. Using reference TRBV18 and TRBJ1-2 for the parts outside the CDR3, the full variable domain is NAGVMQNPRHLVRRRGQEARLRCSPMKGHSHVYWYRQLPEEGLKFMVYLQKENIIDESGMPKERFSAEFPKEGPSILRIQQVVRGDSAAYFCASSPPQGARYGYTFGSGTRLTVV.

This clone was seen once. The rearrangement joins TRBV19 to TRBJ2-7; TRBD1 matches at 8 bases. CDR3 length: 14 residues. With V trimmed by 6 bases and J by 3 bases, 7 bases remained unmatched. Germline V gene data show CDR1 as LNHDA and CDR2 as SQIVND (reference sequence). CDR3: CASSPGTGDYEQYF. Written as DNA, the CDR3 is TGTGCCAGTAGCCCCGGGACAGGAGACTACGAGCAGTACTTC.

The rearrangement links TRBV5-4 to TRBJ2-7; 7 nucleotides agree with TRBD2. Germline V gene sequence: CDR1 SGHNT, CDR2 YYREEE (reference sequence). The CDR3 contains 15 residues. V was clipped by 1 base and J by 0 bases; unmatched bases: 4. CDR3 coding DNA: TGTGCCAGCAGCTTGTCCGGCGGGAGCTCCTACGAGCAGTACTTC. This translates into CASSLSGGSSYEQYF.

In its sample, this clone was seen once. One end of the junction varies from germline; a read error may be responsible. This sequence joins TRBV7-9 and TRBJ2-7; TRBD2 aligns across 7 bases. The CDR3 spans 16 residues. The germline V gene has CDR1 SEHNR and CDR2 FQNEAQ (reference sequence). The CDR3 reads CSSSPPRDYPSYEQYF. The CDR3 DNA is TGTTCCAGCAGCCCCCCCCGGGACTACCCGAGCTACGAGCAGTACTTC.

V usage is TRBV19 and J usage is TRBJ1-5; D unclear. Germline V gene data show CDR1 as LNHDA and CDR2 as SQIVND (reference sequence). The ends were cut back, 3 bases at V and 5 bases at J, with 11 bases in the middle. The length of the CDR3 is 14 residues. Here the CDR3 DNA reads TGTGCCAGTAGTATGAGCAACCGATATCAGCCCCAGCATTTT. This gives the protein CASSMSNRYQPQHF.

The chain has TRBV2 and TRBJ2-7, with a possible D match to TRBD2 (6 bases). The CDR3 loop spans 16 amino acids. CDR1 is SNHLY, CDR2 FYNNEI, per germline. V lost 1 base, J lost 5 bases, and 18 bases lay in between. The CDR3 here is CASSEEGRARGHEQYF. The CDR3 DNA follows: TGTGCCAGCAGTGAAGAGGGCCGAGCGCGGGGCCACGAGCAGTACTTC. Filled out from reference TRBV2 and TRBJ2-7, the complete variable domain reads EPEVTQTPSHQVTQMGQEVILRCVPISNHLYFYWYRQILGQKVEFLVSFYNNEISEKSEIFDDQFSVERPDGSNFTLKIRSTKLEDSAMYFCASSEEGRARGHEQYFGPGTRLTVT.

About this clone: One end of the junction does not line up with germline, which may come from a read error. The V call is TRBV5-6, the J call TRBJ2-6; tentative D call: TRBD1 (6 bases). The germline V gene has CDR1 SGHDT and CDR2 YYEEEE. The CDR3 loop spans 17 amino acids. Here the CDR3 DNA reads TGTGCCAGCAGCTCGACAGGTTTCCCCACTGGGGCCAACGGCCTGACTTTC. Its translation: CASSSTGFPTGANGLTF.

The genes are TRBV5-6 and TRBJ2-3, with D perhaps matching TRBD2 (7 bases). CDR3 length: 17 amino acids. CDR1 is SGHDT and CDR2 is YYEEEE in the germline V gene. V lost 4 bases to trimming and J lost 2 bases, with 20 bases between them. CDR3 sequence (DNA): TGTGCCAGCAGCCCCTCTGGGCGGGGGCCATCCACAGATACGCAGTATTTT. Amino acid sequence: CASSPSGRGPSTDTQYF.

The V gene is TRBV6-4, the J gene TRBJ2-3, with D possibly being TRBD2 (6 bases). Germline V gives CDR1 MRHNA, CDR2 SNTAGT. Trimming stripped 0 bases from V and 4 bases from J, with 11 bases between. CDR3 length equals 15 residues. CDR3 amino acids: CASSDSGGRADTQYF. The CDR3 coding sequence is TGTGCCAGCAGTGACTCAGGAGGGCGGGCAGATACGCAGTATTTT.

The V gene is TRBV10-3, the J gene TRBJ2-7, with D possibly TRBD2 on 6 matching bases. CDR1 and CDR2 (germline): ENHRY, SYGVKD. V was clipped by 2 bases and J by 6 bases, with 8 bases between them. This CDR3 has 12 residues. CDR3 region: CAISEVGGEQYF. Here the CDR3 DNA reads TGTGCCATCAGTGAGGTGGGGGGCGAGCAGTACTTC.

The V and J genes are TRBV12-5 and TRBJ2-5; D uncertain. This CDR3 has 14 residues. The V and J ends lost 0 bases and 7 bases respectively, with 12 bases between them. Germline V CDR1 and CDR2: LGHNT, FRNRAP. CDR3 nucleotides: TGTGCTAGTGGTTTGGTACCTCTGAGTGGGACCCAGTACTTC. Protein sequence: CASGLVPLSGTQYF.

The V gene is TRBV6-6, the J gene TRBJ2-5; 8 bases are shared with TRBD2. Germline V CDR1 and CDR2: MNHNY, SVGAGI (reference sequence). CDR3 size: 14 residues. The J segment lost 5 bases and the V segment lost 5 bases, leaving 7 bases of the junction unmatched. CDR3 sequence reads: CASSTSGLGETQYF. DNA for the CDR3: TGTGCCAGCAGTACCTCGGGACTAGGGGAGACCCAGTACTTC.

This chain joins TRBV10-1 and TRBJ2-1, with 12 bases matching TRBD2. The CDR3 contains 16 residues. Germline trimming cut 6 bases from V and 10 bases from J; bases unmatched to any gene: 13. Germline CDR1 is WNHNN and CDR2 is SYGVQD (reference sequence). The chain's CDR3 is CASSPQRLAGEVEQFF. The DNA for the CDR3 is TGCGCCAGCAGCCCCCAGAGACTAGCGGGAGAAGTGGAGCAGTTCTTC.

The CDR3 nucleotides read TGTGCCGGGGCGGACTACAAGAAGAGGCAAGAGACCCAGTACTTC. It translates to CAGADYKKRQETQYF. The chain employs TRBV7-9 and TRBJ2-5; TRBD2 might be the D (6 bases). The ends were cut back, 11 bases at V and 2 bases at J, with 21 bases in the middle. Germline CDR1 is SEHNR and CDR2 is FQNEAQ (reference sequence). This CDR3 region has 15 residues.